Following are 5 T cell receptor beta chains from one sample sequenced in a study of T cell responses to AZD1222 COVID-19 vaccine. Repertoires were generated with immunoSEQ multiplex PCR, while TCRdb's copy carries only in-frame clones and drops some. Of around 160,000 clones listed, about 90% are singletons. Sequencing used peripheral blood, obtained 28 days after the second AZD1222 dose. The receptor set was obtained from an adult who received the AZD1222 COVID-19 vaccine.

V is TRBV27 and J is TRBJ1-1; D possibly corresponds to TRBD1 (5 bases). The CDR3 covers 13 residues. V lost 3 bases and J 5 bases, leaving 10 bases between the germline ends. CDR1 and CDR2 (germline): MNHEY, SMNVEV (reference sequence). The CDR3: CASSFLRGTEAFF. DNA for the CDR3: TGTGCCAGCAGTTTTTTAAGGGGTACTGAAGCTTTCTTT.

This clone was found once. V is TRBV19 and J is TRBJ1-3; D is perhaps TRBD1 (6 bases). The ends were cut back, 5 bases at V and 2 bases at J, with 19 bases in the middle. This CDR3 has 17 amino acids. CDR1 LNHDA and CDR2 SQIVND come from the germline V gene (reference sequence). This CDR3 reads CASSSSGTGSAGNTIYF. The CDR3 DNA sequence: TGTGCCAGTAGTTCGAGCGGCACAGGGTCGGCTGGAAACACCATATATTTT.

The chain is built from TRBV7-2 and TRBJ2-7; 10 bases align to TRBD2. The CDR3 has 18 amino acids. The V segment lost 1 base and the J segment 1 base; nucleotides outside the gene matches: 10. Per germline, CDR1 SGHTA and CDR2 FQGNSA. CDR3 DNA sequence: TGTGCCAGCAGCTTAGTTTGGCCTAGCGGGAGTGGTTCCTACGAGCAGTACTTC. Translation gives CASSLVWPSGSGSYEQYF.

The chain uses TRBV5-1 and TRBJ2-2; D is unclear. This CDR3 is 14 amino acids long. The germline CDR1 and CDR2 sequences are SGHRS and YFSETQ. Trimming shortened V by 5 bases and J by 7 bases, and 15 bases separated the two germline ends. DNA of the CDR3: TGCGCCAGCAGTCTCGCCAAGGGAATCGGGGAGCTGTTTTTT. As protein: CASSLAKGIGELFF.

The chain carries TRBV27 and TRBJ2-7; the match to TRBD2 covers 12 bases. Trimming at V came to 4 bases and at J to 2 bases, leaving 9 bases not matched to a gene. Germline V gene data show CDR1 as MNHEY and CDR2 as SMNVEV (reference sequence). The CDR3 totals 17 residues. CDR3 coding DNA: TGTGCCAGCAGTTCACAATTAGCTAGCGGGGGGGCCTACGAGCAGTACTTC. This encodes CASSSQLASGGAYEQYF.